This T cell receptor beta chain was observed in a study of blood T cells in healthy people across ages. Whole-study results and caveats: Leaving the PBMCs unsorted stopped any conclusive comparison of naive versus antigen-experienced cells. Donor CMV status was unknown, possibly confounding expanded clonotype changes.

Healthy Caucasian individuals from Russia aged about 6 to 100 were enrolled as donors. V gave up 6 bases and J gave up 2 bases; unmatched junction bases: 10. The CDR3 length is 16 residues. With a J-beta primer mix and a sample-barcoded 5' primer, a second PCR ran roughly 7 to 11 cycles. TCRdb reanalysed the 5' RACE reads using MiXCR and keeps one entry per CDR3 protein. The sample includes roughly 650,000 distinct CDR3 sequences, about a third seen only once; the top ten take just over 15%. For this clonotype: The antigen is not known.

Sequencing was carried out using blood. The sequence was obtained from a woman aged 80 or over in good health. V is TRBV12-3 or TRBV12-4 and J is TRBJ2-3; 8 bases agree with TRBD1. The CDR3 DNA follows: TGTGCCAGCAGGCCTACAGGGGGTGTGTACACAGATACGCAGTATTTT. Translated: CASRPTGGVYTDTQYF.